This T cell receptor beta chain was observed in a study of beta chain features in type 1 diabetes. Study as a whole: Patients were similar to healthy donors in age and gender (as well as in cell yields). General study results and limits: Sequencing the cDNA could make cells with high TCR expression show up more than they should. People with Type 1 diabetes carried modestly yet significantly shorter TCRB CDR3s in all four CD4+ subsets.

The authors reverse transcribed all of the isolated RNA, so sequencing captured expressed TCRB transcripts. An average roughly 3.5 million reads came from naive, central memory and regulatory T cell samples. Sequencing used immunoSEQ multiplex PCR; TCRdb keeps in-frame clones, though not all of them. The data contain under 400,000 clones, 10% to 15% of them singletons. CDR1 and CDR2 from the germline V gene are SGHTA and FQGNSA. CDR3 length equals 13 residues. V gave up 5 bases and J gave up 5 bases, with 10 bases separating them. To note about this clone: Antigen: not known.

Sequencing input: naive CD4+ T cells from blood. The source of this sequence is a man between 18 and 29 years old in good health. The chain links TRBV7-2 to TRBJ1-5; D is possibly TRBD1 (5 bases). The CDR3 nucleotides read TGTGCCAGCAGCAGGGGACTGGATCAGCCCCAGCATTTT. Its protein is CASSRGLDQPQHF.